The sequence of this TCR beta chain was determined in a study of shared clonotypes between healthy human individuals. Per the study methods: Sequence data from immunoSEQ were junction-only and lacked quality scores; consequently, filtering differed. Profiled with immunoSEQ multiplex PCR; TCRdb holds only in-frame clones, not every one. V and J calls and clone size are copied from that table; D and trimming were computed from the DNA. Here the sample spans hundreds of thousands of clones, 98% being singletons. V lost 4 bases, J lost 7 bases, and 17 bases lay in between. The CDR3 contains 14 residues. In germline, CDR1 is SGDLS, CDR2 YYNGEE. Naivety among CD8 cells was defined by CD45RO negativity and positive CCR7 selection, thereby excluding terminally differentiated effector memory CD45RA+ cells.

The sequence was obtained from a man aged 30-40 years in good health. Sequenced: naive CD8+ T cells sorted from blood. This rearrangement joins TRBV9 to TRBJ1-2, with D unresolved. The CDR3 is CASSPAPDTSGYTF. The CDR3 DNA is TGTGCCAGCAGCCCAGCTCCCGACACGAGTGGCTACACCTTC.